The 10 T cell receptor beta chains presented below share a single source sample, sequenced in a study of blood T cells in healthy people across ages. For the second PCR, which ran for roughly 6 to 12 cycles, a sample-barcoded 5' primer and a J-beta primer mix were used. TCRdb analysed the 5' RACE reads with MiXCR anew, one entry per CDR3 protein. The table has 1.4 million to 1.5 million distinct CDR3 sequences, approximately 40% seen once. Sequenced: blood. These TCRs come from a young woman in good health.

The chain employs TRBV7-9 and TRBJ2-3; D unclear. The CDR3 contains 16 residues. Germline V gene data show CDR1 as SEHNR and CDR2 as FQNEAQ (reference sequence). V lost 5 bases, J lost 0 bases, and 15 bases lay in between. Written as DNA, the CDR3 is TGTGCCAGCAGCCCCCCCCAGCGAACAAGCACAGATACGCAGTATTTT. It codes for CASSPPQRTSTDTQYF.

This clonotype was seen only a few times. The chain joins TRBV5-1 to TRBJ2-1; no clear D gene. Germline V gene data show CDR1 as SGHRS and CDR2 as YFSETQ. V was shortened by 1 base and J by 5 bases, with 10 bases between the two germline ends. The CDR3 has 14 amino acids. The CDR3 region has the DNA TGCGCCAGCAGCTTGTTTATAACAAACAATGAGCAGTTCTTC. It is translated as CASSLFITNNEQFF. Full variable domain (missing parts from reference TRBV5-1 and TRBJ2-1): KAGVTQTPRYLIKTRGQQVTLSCSPISGHRSVSWYQQTPGQGLQFLFEYFSETQRNKGNFPGRFSGRQFSNSRSEMNVSTLELGDSALYLCASSLFITNNEQFFGPGTRLTVL.

The chain links TRBV20-1 to TRBJ2-3, with 12 bases that match TRBD2. The length of the CDR3 is 15 residues. In germline, CDR1 is DFQATT, CDR2 SNEGSKA (reference sequence). The ends lost 6 bases at V and 4 bases at J; junction bases unmatched: 8. CDR3 nucleotide sequence: TGCAGTGCCAAAAGACTAGCGGGAGCCCCAGATACGCAGTATTTT. This encodes CSAKRLAGAPDTQYF.

This clonotype was found a few times. The V and J genes are TRBV6-1 and TRBJ2-4; D is perhaps TRBD2 (5 bases). The J call may be faulty, since TRBJ2-7 better matches the DNA end. The CDR3 is 13 residues long. Germline V lookup: CDR1 MNHNS, CDR2 SASEGT. The chain's CDR3 is CASRETRNYEQYF. DNA for the CDR3: TGTGCCAGCAGGGAAACTAGGAACTACGAGCAGTACTTC.

The V call is TRBV4-1, the J call TRBJ2-7; no reliable D call. Germline V gives CDR1 MGHRA, CDR2 YSYEKL. The V end was cut by 0 bases, the J end by 4 bases, with 10 bases between. This CDR3 spans 14 amino acids. Here the CDR3 DNA reads TGCGCCAGCAGCCAAGACCTCGTGGGGTACGAGCAGTACTTC. Its protein is CASSQDLVGYEQYF.

The chain employs TRBV6-2 or TRBV6-3 and TRBJ1-2; D ambiguous. CDR1 and CDR2 (germline): MNHEY, SVGEGT. CDR3 length: 14 residues. With 5 bases removed from V and 4 bases from J, the gap between germline ends came to 14 bases. DNA of the CDR3: TGTGCCAGCAGTAACCCTTCCAGAACCTATGGCTACACCTTC. It translates to CASSNPSRTYGYTF.

The chain has TRBV11-2 and TRBJ2-1, with TRBD2 matching over 16 bases. CDR1 SGHAT and CDR2 FQNNGV come from the germline V gene. V was clipped by 5 bases and J by 2 bases; unmatched bases: 9. CDR3 length: 19 residues. The CDR3 loop is CASSQGLAGGPAAYNEQFF. CDR3 bases: TGTGCCAGCAGCCAGGGACTAGCGGGAGGGCCGGCCGCCTACAATGAGCAGTTCTTC.

The chain recombines TRBV29-1 with TRBJ2-3, with D maybe TRBD2 (5 bases). The CDR3 is made up of 15 amino acids. Trimming left V 4 bases short and J 4 bases short, with 18 bases between. From germline, CDR1 is SQVTM and CDR2 ANQGSEA. In nucleotides, the CDR3 is TGCAGCGTTGCCCCGCTGCGAGGGAACGCAGATACGCAGTATTTT. Encoded protein: CSVAPLRGNADTQYF.

This chain uses TRBV6-1 with TRBJ2-5; the D is unclear. Germline-derived CDR1 and CDR2 are MNHNS and SASEGT. V gave up 8 bases and J gave up 0 bases, with 19 bases separating them. The CDR3 contains 16 residues. Here the CDR3 reads CASVGRAGTNQETQYF. CDR3 in DNA: TGTGCCAGCGTGGGTAGGGCAGGAACAAACCAAGAGACCCAGTACTTC.

In regard to this clonotype: A much bigger clone sits one base away, suggesting this may be a read error. V gene TRBV29-1 combines with J gene TRBJ2-4; D unclear. Germline CDR1 is SQVTM and CDR2 is ANQGSEA. V gave up 4 bases and J gave up 13 bases, with 17 bases separating them. This CDR3 is built from 12 residues. CDR3 DNA: TGCAGCGTTGTACCAGGTTTCAATGAGCAGTACTTC. Its protein is CSVVPGFNEQYF.